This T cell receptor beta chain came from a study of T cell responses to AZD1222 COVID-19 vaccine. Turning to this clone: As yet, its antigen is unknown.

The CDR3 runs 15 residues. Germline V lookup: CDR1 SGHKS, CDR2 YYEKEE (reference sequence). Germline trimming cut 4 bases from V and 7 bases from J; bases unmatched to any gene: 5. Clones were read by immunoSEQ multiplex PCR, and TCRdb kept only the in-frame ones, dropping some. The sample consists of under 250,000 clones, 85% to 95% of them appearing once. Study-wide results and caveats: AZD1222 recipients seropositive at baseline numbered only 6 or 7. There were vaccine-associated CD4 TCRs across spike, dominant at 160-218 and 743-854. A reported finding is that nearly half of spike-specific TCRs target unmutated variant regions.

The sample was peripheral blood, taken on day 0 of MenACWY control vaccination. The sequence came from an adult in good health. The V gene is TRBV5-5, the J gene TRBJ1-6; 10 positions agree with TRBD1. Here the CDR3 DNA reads TGTGCCAGCAGCGGACAGGGGGAGGCAAATTCACCCCTCCACTTT. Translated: CASSGQGEANSPLHF.